This TCR beta chain stems from a study of blood T cell repertoires in COVID-19. Repertoires were generated with immunoSEQ multiplex PCR, while TCRdb's copy carries only in-frame clones and drops some. This table has 90,000 to 130,000 clones, around 86% appearing once. Germline V CDR1 and CDR2: SQVTM, ANQGSEA. The germline V and J ends were trimmed by 2 bases and 4 bases, with 9 bases remaining between them. The CDR3 consists of 13 residues. The specimen was peripheral blood. This receptor was taken from a woman aged 65 to 85 with acute or convalescent COVID-19. The chain joins TRBV29-1 to TRBJ1-5; TRBD1 might be the D (6 bases). The CDR3 here is CSVEMDRNQPQHF. CDR3 coding DNA: TGCAGCGTTGAAATGGACAGAAATCAGCCCCAGCATTTT.